This T cell receptor beta chain came from a study of blood T cells in healthy people across ages. Through a sample-barcoded 5' primer and a J-beta primer mix, a second PCR was run for about 6 to 11 cycles. Using its own MiXCR run on the 5' RACE reads, TCRdb lists one record per CDR3 protein. This table holds 450,000 to 700,000 distinct CDR3 sequences, 25% to 30% found once. With regard to this clonotype: Its matching antigen is unknown.

Trimming stripped 2 bases from V and 3 bases from J, with 6 bases between. Germline V lookup: CDR1 SGHTA, CDR2 FQGNSA. CDR3 length: 13 residues. Study-level results: There were more naive CD4+ cells and higher diversity in long-lived donors than in aged donors.

Sequences were obtained from blood. The clonotype originates from a woman between 65 and 79 years old in good health. The rearrangement links TRBV7-2 to TRBJ2-3; D gene ambiguous. Here the CDR3 DNA reads TGTGCCAGCAGCTTACTCTATACAGATACGCAGTATTTT. Protein product: CASSLLYTDTQYF.